A single T cell receptor (beta chain) is shown here with its context. This specimen belongs to a study of CD8+ T cells in alopecia areata. Treatment indicated: oral pan-JAK inhibitor, 5-10 mg twice daily. Extraction and reverse transcription of RNA yielded cDNA as the sequencing template. The repertoire was sequenced with immunoSEQ multiplex PCR; TCRdb's copy has only in-frame clones and lacks some. This sample has about 97,000 clones; 60% occur once, and the top ten carry 15% to 20%. V gave up 1 base and J gave up 5 bases, with 12 bases separating them. The CDR3 contains 14 residues. The germline gives CDR1 WSHSY, CDR2 SAAADI.

The sample in question was CD8+ T cells sorted from blood, obtained at approximately week 56, from a patient treated with tofacitinib. This clonotype was sampled from a human donor with alopecia areata. The V and J genes are TRBV10-2 and TRBJ2-7; D is possibly TRBD1 or TRBD2 (5 bases each). CDR3 nucleotides: TGCGCCAGCAGTGAGTTCCAGAGGGGACACGAGCAGTACTTC. Translated, it gives CASSEFQRGHEQYF.